The source of this TCR beta chain is a study of blood T cells in healthy people across ages. Alongside a J-beta primer mix, a sample-barcoded 5' primer served in a second PCR lasting about 6 to 11 cycles. TCRdb re-derived calls from the 5' RACE reads in MiXCR, one entry per CDR3 protein. This table holds 780,000 or so distinct CDR3 sequences, 20% to 30% found once. Germline V CDR1 and CDR2: SGHRS, YFSETQ. The CDR3 consists of 16 residues. Trimming shortened V by 4 bases and J by 6 bases, and 19 bases separated the two germline ends. Points from the study as a whole: Long-lived donors exceeded aged donors in naive CD4+ cells and diversity. As age increased, TCR beta diversity per million T cells fell in a roughly linear fashion.

This clonotype has just a few counts. What it binds is unknown. These data were also filed under a second study, of T cells of mothers and their children. That paper states: Persistent microchimeric T cell clones were sought, and none were detected.

This clonotype was sampled from a boy between 10 and 17 years old in good health. The source material was blood. The chain links TRBV5-1 to TRBJ2-2; D gene unclear. The CDR3 loop is CASSPPIDESAGELFF. CDR3 bases: TGCGCCAGCAGCCCCCCCATCGATGAATCGGCCGGGGAGCTGTTTTTT.